The clone carrying this TCR beta chain was seen ten or more times. This sample is drawn from a study of T cells in Graves' hyperthyroidism and ophthalmopathy. V was shortened by 1 base and J by 5 bases, with 9 bases between the two germline ends. CDR3 length equals 14 residues. Germline CDR1 reads LGHNT; CDR2 reads FRNRAP. Amplified TCR beta CDR3 regions came from RNA transcripts. In the first-round RT-PCR of the TCR CDR3, the HTBI primer set was used. TCRdb fed the multiplex PCR reads into MiXCR, producing one record per CDR3 protein. The sample shows around 380,000 distinct CDR3 sequences, approximately 13% of them seen only once.

The TCR sequence derives from a man aged 30-40 years with Graves' hyperthyroidism that later progressed to Graves' ophthalmopathy. The chain employs TRBV12-5 and TRBJ1-3, with D hard to call. Sequencing used blood. CDR3 sequence reads: CASGLEQLRNTIYF. CDR3 DNA: TGTGCTAGTGGTTTGGAACAGCTACGAAACACCATATATTTT. Using reference TRBV12-5 and TRBJ1-3 for the parts outside the CDR3, the full variable domain is DARVTQTPRHKVTEMGQEVTMRCQPILGHNTVFWYRQTMMQGLELLAYFRNRAPLDDSGMPKDRFSAEMPDATLATLKIQPSEPRDSAVYFCASGLEQLRNTIYFGEGSWLTVV.